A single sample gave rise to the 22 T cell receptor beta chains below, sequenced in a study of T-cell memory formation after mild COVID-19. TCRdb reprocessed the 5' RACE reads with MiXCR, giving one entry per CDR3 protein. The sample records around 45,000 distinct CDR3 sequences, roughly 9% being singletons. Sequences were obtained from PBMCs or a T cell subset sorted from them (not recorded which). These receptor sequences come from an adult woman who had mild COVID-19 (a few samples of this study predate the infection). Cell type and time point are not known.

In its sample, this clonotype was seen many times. CDR3 sequence (DNA): TGCAGTGCTAGTCCAGGACTAGGTCGAGGCGAGCAGTACTTC. This gives the protein CSASPGLGRGEQYF. J is TRBJ2-7 and V is TRBV20-1; 7 nucleotides agree with TRBD2. Germline V gives CDR1 DFQATT, CDR2 SNEGSKA (reference sequence). The CDR3 has 14 amino acids. V was pared by 3 bases and J by 6 bases, with 11 bases of the junction left unmatched.

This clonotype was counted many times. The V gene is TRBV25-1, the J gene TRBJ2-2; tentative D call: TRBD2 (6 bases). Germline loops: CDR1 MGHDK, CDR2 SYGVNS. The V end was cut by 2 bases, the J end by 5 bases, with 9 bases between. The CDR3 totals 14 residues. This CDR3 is CASSERAGTGELFF. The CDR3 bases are TGTGCCAGCAGTGAACGGGCGGGGACCGGGGAGCTGTTTTTT.

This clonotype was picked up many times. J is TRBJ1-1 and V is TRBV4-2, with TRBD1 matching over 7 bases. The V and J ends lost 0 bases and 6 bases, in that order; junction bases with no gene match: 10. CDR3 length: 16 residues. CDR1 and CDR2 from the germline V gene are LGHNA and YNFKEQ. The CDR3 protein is CASSQDHTGAGAEAFF. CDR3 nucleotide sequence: TGTGCCAGCAGCCAAGATCATACAGGGGCAGGGGCTGAAGCTTTCTTT.

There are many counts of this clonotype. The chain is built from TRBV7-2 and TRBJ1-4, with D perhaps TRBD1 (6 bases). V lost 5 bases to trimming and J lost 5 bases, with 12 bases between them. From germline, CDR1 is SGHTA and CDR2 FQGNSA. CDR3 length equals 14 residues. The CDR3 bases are TGTGCCAGCAGCCCGGGACATCTGAATGAAAAACTGTTTTTT. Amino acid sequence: CASSPGHLNEKLFF. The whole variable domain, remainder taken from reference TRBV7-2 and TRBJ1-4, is GAGVSQSPSNKVTEKGKDVELRCDPISGHTALYWYRQSLGQGLEFLIYFQGNSAPDKSGLPSDRFSAERTGGSVSTLTIQRTQQEDSAVYLCASSPGHLNEKLFFGSGTQLSVL.

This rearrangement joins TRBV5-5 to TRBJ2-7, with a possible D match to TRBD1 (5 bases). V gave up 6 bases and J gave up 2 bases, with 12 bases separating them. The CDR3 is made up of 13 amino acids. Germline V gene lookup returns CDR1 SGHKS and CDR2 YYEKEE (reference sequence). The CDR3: CASTRAGTYEQYF. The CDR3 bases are TGTGCCAGCACCAGGGCAGGTACCTACGAGCAGTACTTC.

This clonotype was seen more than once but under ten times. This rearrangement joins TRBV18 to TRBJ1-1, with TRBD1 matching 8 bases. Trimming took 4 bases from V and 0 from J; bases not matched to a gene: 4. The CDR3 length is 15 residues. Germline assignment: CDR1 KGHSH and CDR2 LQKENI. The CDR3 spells CASSHGQGLNTEAFF. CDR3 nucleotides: TGTGCCAGCTCACACGGACAGGGTTTGAACACTGAAGCTTTCTTT.

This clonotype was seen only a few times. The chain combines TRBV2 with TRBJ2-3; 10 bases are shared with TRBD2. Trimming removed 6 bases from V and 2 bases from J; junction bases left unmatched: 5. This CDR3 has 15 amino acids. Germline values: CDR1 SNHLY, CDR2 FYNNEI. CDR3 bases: TGTGCCAGCAGAAGGACTAGCGGCAACACAGATACGCAGTATTTT. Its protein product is CASRRTSGNTDTQYF.

The CDR3 here is CASSLQGSGSNYGYTF. In nucleotides, the CDR3 is TGCGCCAGCAGTCTTCAGGGGTCCGGTTCGAACTATGGCTACACCTTC. V is TRBV5-1 and J is TRBJ1-2, with a tentative D call TRBD1 (6 bases). Germline V gives CDR1 SGHRS, CDR2 YFSETQ. CDR3 length equals 16 residues. Trimming took off 5 bases at V and 2 bases at J, with 19 bases between the two ends.

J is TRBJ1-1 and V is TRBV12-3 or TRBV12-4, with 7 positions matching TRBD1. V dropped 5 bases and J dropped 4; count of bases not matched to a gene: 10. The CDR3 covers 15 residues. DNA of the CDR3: TGTGCCAGCAGTCTCGACAGGGCCCAATTCACTGAAGCTTTCTTT. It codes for CASSLDRAQFTEAFF.

The CDR3 nucleotides are TGTGCCATCAGTGTGCCCGGGACTAGCCGGGAGCAGTACTTC. It is translated as CAISVPGTSREQYF. This chain links TRBV10-3 with TRBJ2-7; 9 positions match TRBD2. The ends lost 4 bases at V and 7 bases at J; junction bases unmatched: 8. Germline lookup yields CDR1 ENHRY and CDR2 SYGVKD. The CDR3 runs to 14 residues.

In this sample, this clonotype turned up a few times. The CDR3 spells CAISRGTSTDTQYF. The CDR3 DNA reads as TGTGCCATCAGTCGCGGGACATCAACAGATACGCAGTATTTT. The V call is TRBV10-3, the J call TRBJ2-3; D tentatively fits TRBD1 or TRBD2 (6 bases each). Germline V gene data show CDR1 as ENHRY and CDR2 as SYGVKD. The CDR3 spans 14 residues. The V end was cut by 5 bases, the J end by 3 bases, with 12 bases between.

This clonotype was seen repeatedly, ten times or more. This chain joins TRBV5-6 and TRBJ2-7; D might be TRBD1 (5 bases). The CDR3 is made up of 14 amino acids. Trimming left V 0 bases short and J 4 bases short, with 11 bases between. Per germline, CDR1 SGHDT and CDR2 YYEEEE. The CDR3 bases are TGTGCCAGCAGCTTGGGCACAGGAAGATACGAGCAGTACTTC. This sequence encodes CASSLGTGRYEQYF.

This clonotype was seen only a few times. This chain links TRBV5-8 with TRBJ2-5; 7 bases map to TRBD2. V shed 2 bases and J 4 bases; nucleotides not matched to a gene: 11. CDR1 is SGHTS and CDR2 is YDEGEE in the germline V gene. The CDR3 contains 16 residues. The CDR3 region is CASSFGGSSIGETQYF. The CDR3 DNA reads TGTGCCAGCAGCTTCGGCGGGAGCTCAATAGGAGAGACCCAGTACTTC. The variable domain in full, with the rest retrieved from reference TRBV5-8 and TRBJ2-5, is EAGVTQSPTHLIKTRGQQATLRCSPISGHTSVYWYQQALGLGLQFLLWYDEGEERNRGNFPPRFSGRQFPNYSSELNVNALELEDSALYLCASSFGGSSIGETQYFGPGTRLLVL.

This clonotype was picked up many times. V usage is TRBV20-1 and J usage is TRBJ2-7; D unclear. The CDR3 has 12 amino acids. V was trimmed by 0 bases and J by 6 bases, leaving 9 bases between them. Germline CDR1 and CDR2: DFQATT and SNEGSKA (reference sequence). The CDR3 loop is CSARDSRAEQYF. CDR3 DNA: TGCAGTGCTAGAGACTCTAGGGCCGAGCAGTACTTC.

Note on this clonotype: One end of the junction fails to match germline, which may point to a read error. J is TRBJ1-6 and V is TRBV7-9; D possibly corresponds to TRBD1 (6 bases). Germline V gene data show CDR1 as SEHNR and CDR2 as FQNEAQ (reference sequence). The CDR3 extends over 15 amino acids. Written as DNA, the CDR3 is TGTGCCAGCAGCTTACAAGGCCAGGGGAATTCACCCATCCACTTT. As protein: CASSLQGQGNSPIHF.

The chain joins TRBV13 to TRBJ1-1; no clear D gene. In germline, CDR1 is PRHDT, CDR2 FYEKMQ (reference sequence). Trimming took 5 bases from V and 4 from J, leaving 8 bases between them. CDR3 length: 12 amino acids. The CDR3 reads CASSPRSTEAFF. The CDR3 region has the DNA TGTGCCAGCAGCCCCCGGAGCACTGAAGCTTTCTTT.

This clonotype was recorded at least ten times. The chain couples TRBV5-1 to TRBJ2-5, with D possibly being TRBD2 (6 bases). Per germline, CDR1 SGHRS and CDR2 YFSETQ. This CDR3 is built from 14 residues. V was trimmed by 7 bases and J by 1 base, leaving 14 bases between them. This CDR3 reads CASVLAEPQETQYF. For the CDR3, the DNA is TGCGCCAGCGTATTAGCGGAACCCCAAGAGACCCAGTACTTC.

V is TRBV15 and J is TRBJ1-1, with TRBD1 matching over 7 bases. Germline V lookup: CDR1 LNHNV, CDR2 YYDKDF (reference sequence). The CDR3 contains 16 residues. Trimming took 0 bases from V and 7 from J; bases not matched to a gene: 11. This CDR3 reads CATSRDETGKADEAFF. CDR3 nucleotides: TGTGCCACCAGCAGAGACGAGACAGGGAAGGCAGATGAAGCTTTCTTT.

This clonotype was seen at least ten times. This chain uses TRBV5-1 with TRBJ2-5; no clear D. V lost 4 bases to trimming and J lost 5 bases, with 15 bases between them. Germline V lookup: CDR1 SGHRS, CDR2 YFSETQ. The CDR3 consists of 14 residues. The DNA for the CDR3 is TGCGCCAGCAGCCCGAACGAAGTGTTGGAGACCCAGTACTTC. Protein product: CASSPNEVLETQYF.

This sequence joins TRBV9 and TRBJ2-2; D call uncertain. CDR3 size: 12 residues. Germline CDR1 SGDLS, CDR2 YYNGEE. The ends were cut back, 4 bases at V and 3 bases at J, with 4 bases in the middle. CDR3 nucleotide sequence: TGTGCCAGCAGCATTGACACCGGGGAGCTGTTTTTT. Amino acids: CASSIDTGELFF.

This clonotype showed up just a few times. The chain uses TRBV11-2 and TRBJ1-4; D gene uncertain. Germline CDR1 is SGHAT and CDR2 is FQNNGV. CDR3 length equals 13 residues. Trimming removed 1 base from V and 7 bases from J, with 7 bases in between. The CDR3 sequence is CASSLVVREKLFF. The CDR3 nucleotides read TGTGCCAGCAGCTTAGTGGTTCGTGAAAAACTGTTTTTT. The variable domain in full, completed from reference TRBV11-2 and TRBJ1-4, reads EAGVAQSPRYKIIEKRQSVAFWCNPISGHATLYWYQQILGQGPKLLIQFQNNGVVDDSQLPKDRFSAERLKGVDSTLKIQPAKLEDSAVYLCASSLVVREKLFFGSGTQLSVL.

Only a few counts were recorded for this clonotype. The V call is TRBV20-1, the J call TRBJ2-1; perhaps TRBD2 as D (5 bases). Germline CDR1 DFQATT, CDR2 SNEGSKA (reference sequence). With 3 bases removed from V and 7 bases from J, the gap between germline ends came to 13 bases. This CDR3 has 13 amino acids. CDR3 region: CSASWASRNEQFF. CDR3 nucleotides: TGCAGTGCTAGTTGGGCTAGCAGGAATGAGCAGTTCTTC.